A single sample gave rise to the 8 T cell receptor beta chains below, sequenced in a study of identical twins. Each CDR3 protein gets one entry after TCRdb re-called the 5' RACE reads with MiXCR. The sample has 640,000 or so distinct CDR3 sequences, around 6.1% seen once. Sequences were obtained from naive T cells sorted from blood. These receptors came from a man aged 18 to 29 in good health.

Many counts were recorded for this clonotype. The rearrangement links TRBV12-3 or TRBV12-4 to TRBJ1-1, with D hard to call. V shed 5 bases and J shed 3 bases, with 10 bases lying between them. The CDR3 runs to 13 residues. The CDR3 sequence is CASSSGGDTEAFF. The CDR3 bases are TGTGCCAGCAGTAGCGGTGGGGACACTGAAGCTTTCTTT.

This clonotype appeared many times. The gene calls are TRBV6-1 and TRBJ2-5; no reliable D call. V gave up 5 bases and J gave up 1 base, with 11 bases separating them. The CDR3 covers 14 residues. Per the germline V gene, CDR1 is MNHNS and CDR2 is SASEGT. CDR3 sequence reads: CASSLDHFQETQYF. The CDR3 DNA reads as TGTGCCAGCAGTCTGGACCATTTCCAAGAGACCCAGTACTTC.

This clonotype was observed many times. The chain joins TRBV5-1 to TRBJ1-2, with TRBD1 matching over 9 bases. This CDR3 is built from 16 residues. V lost 5 bases and J lost 8; bases outside the gene matches: 16. Germline V gives CDR1 SGHRS, CDR2 YFSETQ. The CDR3 spells CASSLTSGTGNSGYTF. The CDR3 DNA reads as TGCGCCAGCAGTTTGACTTCCGGGACAGGGAATAGCGGCTACACCTTC.

This clonotype has just a few counts. The chain combines TRBV7-2 with TRBJ1-2; TRBD1 matches 9 bases. Germline trimming cut 3 bases from V and 5 bases from J; bases unmatched to any gene: 7. Germline CDR1 and CDR2: SGHTA and FQGNSA. The CDR3 covers 15 residues. The CDR3 nucleotides are TGTGCCAGCAGCTTCGGGGACAGGGTCGGGTATGGCTACACCTTC. Translated, it gives CASSFGDRVGYGYTF.

CDR3: CASSLSGGSDEQFF. The CDR3 DNA reads as TGTGCCAGCAGCCTTAGTGGCGGGAGCGATGAGCAGTTCTTC. V and J are TRBV3-1 and TRBJ2-1; 7 positions match TRBD2. The V segment lost 4 bases and the J segment 8 bases; nucleotides outside the gene matches: 8. Per germline, CDR1 LGHDT and CDR2 YNNKEL (reference sequence). This CDR3 region has 14 residues.

This clonotype was seen many times. This chain connects TRBV5-6 to TRBJ2-3; the D is unclear. V was clipped by 4 bases and J by 4 bases, with 13 bases between them. The CDR3 has 14 residues. Germline loops: CDR1 SGHDT, CDR2 YYEEEE. The CDR3 DNA sequence: TGTGCCAGCAGCCCCCCATCTTCCGCAGATACGCAGTATTTT. It translates to CASSPPSSADTQYF.

This clonotype was seen ten or more times. The chain has TRBV24-1 and TRBJ2-2; D is ambiguous. The CDR3 extends over 16 amino acids. Trimming took off 0 bases at V and 5 bases at J, with 12 bases between the two ends. The V gene's germline CDR1 is KGHDR and CDR2 SFDVKD. The CDR3 sequence: CATSDLSEPLTGELFF. In DNA, the CDR3 is TGTGCCACCAGTGATTTGTCCGAGCCGCTTACCGGGGAGCTGTTTTTT.

This clonotype was counted many times. The chain is built from TRBV6-5 and TRBJ1-1, with D hard to call. CDR1 is MNHEY, CDR2 SVGAGI, per germline. This CDR3 region has 13 residues. Deletions cut 4 bases from V and 3 bases from J, with 9 bases between. CDR3 residues: CASSWGEDTEAFF. The CDR3 DNA reads TGTGCCAGCAGTTGGGGAGAGGACACTGAAGCTTTCTTT.